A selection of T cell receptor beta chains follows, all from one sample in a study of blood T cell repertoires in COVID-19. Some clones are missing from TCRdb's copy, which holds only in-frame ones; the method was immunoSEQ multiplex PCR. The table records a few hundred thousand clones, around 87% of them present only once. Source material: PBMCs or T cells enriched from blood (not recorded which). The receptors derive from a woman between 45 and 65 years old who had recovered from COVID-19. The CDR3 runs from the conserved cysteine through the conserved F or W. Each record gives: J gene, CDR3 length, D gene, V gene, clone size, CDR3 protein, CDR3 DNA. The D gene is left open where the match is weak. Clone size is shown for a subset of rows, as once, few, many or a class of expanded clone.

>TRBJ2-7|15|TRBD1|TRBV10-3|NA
CAISESPGQANEQYF
TGTGCCATCAGTGAGTCACCGGGACAGGCAAACGAGCAGTACTTC
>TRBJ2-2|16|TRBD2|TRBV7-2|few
CASSNWASGRAGELFF
TGTGCCAGCAGCAACTGGGCCAGCGGGAGGGCCGGGGAGCTGTTTTTT
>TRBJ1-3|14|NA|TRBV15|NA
CATSRWASGNTIYF
TGTGCCACCAGCAGGTGGGCTTCTGGAAACACCATATATTTT
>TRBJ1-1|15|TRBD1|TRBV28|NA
CASRADRGPYAEAFF
TGTGCCAGCAGGGCGGACAGGGGGCCCTACGCTGAAGCTTTCTTT
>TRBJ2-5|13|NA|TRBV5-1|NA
CASSREGPVTQYF
TGCGCCAGCAGCCGCGAGGGCCCGGTGACCCAGTACTTC
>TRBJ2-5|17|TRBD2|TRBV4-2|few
CASSAAAGLAGVETQYF
TGTGCCAGCAGCGCAGCCGCCGGACTAGCGGGAGTGGAGACCCAGTACTTC
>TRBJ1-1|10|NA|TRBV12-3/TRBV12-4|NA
CASGGSEAFF
TGTGCCAGTGGGGGCTCCGAAGCTTTCTTT
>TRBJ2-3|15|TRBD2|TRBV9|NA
CASSVRSGSTDTQYF
TGTGCCAGCAGCGTACGTAGCGGGAGCACAGATACGCAGTATTTT
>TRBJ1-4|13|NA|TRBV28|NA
CASSTPSGEKLFF
TGTGCCAGCAGTACTCCATCAGGTGAAAAACTGTTTTTT
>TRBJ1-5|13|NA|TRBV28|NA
CASSSRINQPQHF
TGTGCCAGCTCCTCCAGGATAAATCAGCCCCAGCATTTT
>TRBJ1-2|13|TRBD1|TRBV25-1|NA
CASRGQANYGYTF
TGTGCCAGCAGGGGACAGGCCAACTATGGCTACACCTTC
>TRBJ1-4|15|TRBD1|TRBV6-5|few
CASSYGTADNEKLFF
TGTGCCAGCAGTTACGGGACAGCCGATAATGAAAAACTGTTTTTT
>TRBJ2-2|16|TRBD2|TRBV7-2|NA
CASSVLLARGPGELFF
TGTGCCAGCAGCGTCCTACTAGCGAGGGGACCCGGGGAGCTGTTTTTT
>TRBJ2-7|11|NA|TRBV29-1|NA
CSVGGPDEQYF
TGCAGCGTGGGGGGGCCCGACGAGCAGTACTTC
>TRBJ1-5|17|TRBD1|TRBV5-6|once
CASIDRGGEEFNQPQHF
TGTGCTAGTATCGACAGGGGCGGTGAAGAATTCAATCAGCCCCAGCATTTT
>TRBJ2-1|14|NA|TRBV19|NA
CASSMGRRYNEQFF
TGTGCCAGTAGTATGGGGAGGCGGTACAATGAGCAGTTCTTC
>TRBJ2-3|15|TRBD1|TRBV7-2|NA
CASTRDSSGTDTQYF
TGTGCCAGCACCCGGGACAGTTCGGGTACAGATACGCAGTATTTT
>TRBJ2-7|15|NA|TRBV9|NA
CASSVDASGSREQYF
TGTGCCAGCAGCGTAGATGCCAGCGGTAGCCGAGAGCAGTACTTC
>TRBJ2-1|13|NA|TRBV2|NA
CASSDTSLNEQFF
TGTGCCAGCAGTGACACGAGCCTCAATGAGCAGTTCTTC
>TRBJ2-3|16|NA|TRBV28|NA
CASSPPGVLSTDTQYF
TGTGCCAGCAGTCCCCCGGGGGTCTTATCCACAGATACGCAGTATTTT
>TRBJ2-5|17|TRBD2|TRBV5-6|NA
CASSSGWLAGQQETQYF
TGTGCCAGCAGCTCGGGCTGGCTAGCGGGACAGCAAGAGACCCAGTACTTC
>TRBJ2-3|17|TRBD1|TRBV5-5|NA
CASSSIPGQGFGDTQYF
TGTGCCAGCAGCTCGATACCGGGACAGGGGTTCGGGGATACGCAGTATTTT
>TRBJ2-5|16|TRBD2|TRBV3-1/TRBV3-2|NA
CASSPSGTSGQETQYF
TGTGCCAGCAGCCCGTCCGGGACTAGCGGACAAGAGACCCAGTACTTC
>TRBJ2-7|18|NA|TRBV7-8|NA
CASHPRRVVGSRAAEQYF
TGTGCCAGCCACCCCCGGAGGGTCGTAGGCTCCAGAGCCGCCGAGCAGTACTTC
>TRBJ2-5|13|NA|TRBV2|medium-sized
CASSAGQRSFADF
TGTGCCAGCAGTGCCGGACAGCGTTCTTTTGCGGACTTC
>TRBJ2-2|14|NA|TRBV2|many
CASSVGTADGELFF
TGTGCCAGCAGTGTAGGGACTGCTGACGGGGAGCTGTTTTTT
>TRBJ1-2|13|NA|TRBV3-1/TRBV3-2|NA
CASSQGQTDGYTF
TGTGCCAGCAGCCAAGGGCAGACAGATGGCTACACCTTC
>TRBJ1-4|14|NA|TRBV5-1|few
CASSLGRVGEKLFF
TGCGCCAGCAGCTTGGGCCGGGTGGGTGAAAAACTGTTTTTT
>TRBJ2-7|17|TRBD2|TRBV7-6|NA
CASSLWVSGRDAYEQYF
TGTGCCAGCAGCTTATGGGTTAGCGGGAGAGATGCGTACGAGCAGTACTTC
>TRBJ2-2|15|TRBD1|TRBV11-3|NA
CASSPDRAGTGELFF
TGTGCCAGCAGCCCTGACAGGGCAGGTACCGGGGAGCTGTTTTTT
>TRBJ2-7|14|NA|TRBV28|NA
CASSFSRETYEQYF
TGTGCCAGCAGTTTTAGTCGGGAAACCTACGAGCAGTACTTC
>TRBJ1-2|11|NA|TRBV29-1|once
CSVESGYGYTF
TGCAGCGTTGAATCCGGCTATGGCTACACCTTC
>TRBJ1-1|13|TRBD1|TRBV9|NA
CASSGDSLAEAFF
TGTGCCAGCAGCGGGGACAGCCTGGCTGAAGCTTTCTTT
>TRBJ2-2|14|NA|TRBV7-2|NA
CASSPNRAVGELFF
TGTGCCAGCAGCCCCAACAGGGCGGTCGGGGAGCTGTTTTTT
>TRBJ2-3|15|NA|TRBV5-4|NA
CASSSLTGSTDTQYF
TGTGCCAGCAGTTCCTTGACAGGTAGCACAGATACGCAGTATTTT
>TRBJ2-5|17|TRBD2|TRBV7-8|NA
CASSLGGAGTSLKTQYF
TGTGCCAGCAGCTTAGGAGGGGCCGGGACTAGTCTAAAGACCCAGTACTTC
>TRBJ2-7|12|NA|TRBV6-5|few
CASTEGSYEQYF
TGTGCCAGCACGGAGGGCTCCTACGAGCAGTACTTC
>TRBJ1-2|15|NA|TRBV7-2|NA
CASSLDIGRWYGYTF
TGTGCCAGCAGTTTAGATATCGGGAGATGGTATGGCTACACCTTC
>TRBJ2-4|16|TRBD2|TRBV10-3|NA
CAISESIGGRGNIQYF
TGTGCCATCAGTGAGTCGATTGGCGGGAGGGGGAACATTCAGTACTTC
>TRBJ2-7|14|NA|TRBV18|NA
CASSLAAASYEQYF
TGTGCCAGCTCACTAGCGGCCGCATCCTACGAGCAGTACTTC
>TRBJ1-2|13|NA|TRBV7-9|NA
CASGETGEGGYTF
TGTGCCAGCGGCGAAACAGGAGAAGGAGGCTACACCTTC
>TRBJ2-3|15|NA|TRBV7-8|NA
CASSRLGRSTDTQYF
TGTGCCAGCAGCCGCCTGGGGCGGAGCACAGATACGCAGTATTTT
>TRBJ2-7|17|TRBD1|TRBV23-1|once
CASSHQGDTKTSYEQYF
TGCGCCAGCAGTCACCAGGGGGATACCAAAACTTCCTACGAGCAGTACTTC
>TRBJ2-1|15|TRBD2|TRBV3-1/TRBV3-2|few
CASSQMASGRNEQFF
TGTGCCAGCAGCCAAATGGCTAGCGGGAGAAATGAGCAGTTCTTC
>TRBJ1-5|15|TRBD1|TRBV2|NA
CASRDRTYSNQPQHF
TGTGCCAGCAGGGACAGGACGTATAGCAATCAGCCCCAGCATTTT
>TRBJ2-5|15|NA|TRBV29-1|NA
CSVEFAGGSRETQYF
TGCAGCGTTGAATTTGCAGGAGGTTCGCGGGAGACCCAGTACTTC
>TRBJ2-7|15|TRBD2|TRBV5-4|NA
CASSLASGPAYEQYF
TGTGCCAGCAGCTTGGCTAGCGGACCAGCCTACGAGCAGTACTTC
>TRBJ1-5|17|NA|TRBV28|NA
CASRLAGGASLNQPQHF
TGTGCCAGCAGGTTAGCGGGCGGTGCGTCTTTAAATCAGCCCCAGCATTTT
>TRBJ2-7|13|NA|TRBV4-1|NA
CASSPRTAYEQYF
TGCGCCAGCAGCCCCAGGACAGCCTACGAGCAGTACTTC
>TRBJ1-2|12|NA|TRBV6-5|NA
CASRPLTGGYTF
TGTGCCAGCAGACCCCTTACAGGGGGCTACACCTTC